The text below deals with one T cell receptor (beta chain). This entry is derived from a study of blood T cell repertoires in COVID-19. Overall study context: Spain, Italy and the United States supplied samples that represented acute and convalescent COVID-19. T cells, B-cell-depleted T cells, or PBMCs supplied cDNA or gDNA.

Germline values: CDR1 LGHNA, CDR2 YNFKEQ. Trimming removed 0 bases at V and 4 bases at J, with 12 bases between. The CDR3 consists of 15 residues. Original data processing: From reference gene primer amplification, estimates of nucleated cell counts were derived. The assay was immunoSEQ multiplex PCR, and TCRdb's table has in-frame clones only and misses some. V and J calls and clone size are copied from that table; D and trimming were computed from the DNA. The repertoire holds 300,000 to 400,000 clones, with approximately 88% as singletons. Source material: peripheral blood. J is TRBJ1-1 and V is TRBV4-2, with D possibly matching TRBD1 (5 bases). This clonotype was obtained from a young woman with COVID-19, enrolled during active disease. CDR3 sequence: CASSQDLGGTTEAFF. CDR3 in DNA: TGTGCCAGCAGCCAAGATTTGGGGGGGACCACTGAAGCTTTCTTT.